This T cell receptor beta chain appears in the sequencing data of a study of blood T cell repertoires in COVID-19. Study information: Sites in the United States, Italy and Spain provided acute and convalescent COVID-19 samples.

The CDR3 is made up of 16 amino acids. Germline values: CDR1 LNHDA, CDR2 SQIVND (reference sequence). The V end lost 1 base, the J end lost 1 base, and 13 bases lay between the germline ends. As processed by the authors: Amplified reference gene primers provided the basis for estimating nucleated cell counts. Here immunoSEQ multiplex PCR was the method, and the copy in TCRdb shows in-frame clones only, minus some. The V and J calls and clone size were taken over from that table, and D and trimming were inferred from the DNA. The data show around 190,000 clones, around 80% seen once. This TCR was recovered from a human donor in a cohort sampled during active COVID-19. Input material: peripheral blood. The chain has TRBV19 and TRBJ1-1; D may be TRBD1 (5 bases). CDR3 in DNA: TGTGCCAGTAGTATAGGAGAAGGGGCTGGGAACACTGAAGCTTTCTTT. It codes for CASSIGEGAGNTEAFF. Variable domain in full (rest from reference TRBV19 and TRBJ1-1): DGGITQSPKYLFRKEGQNVTLSCEQNLNHDAMYWYRQDPGQGLRLIYYSQIVNDFQKGDIAEGYSVSREKKESFPLTVTSAQKNPTAFYLCASSIGEGAGNTEAFFGQGTRLTVV.